These 27 T cell receptor beta chains were sequenced from one sample in a study of shared clonotypes between healthy human individuals. CD45RO-negative, CCR7-selected cells formed the naive CD8 fraction, which excluded terminally differentiated effector memory CD45RA+ cells. Generated by immunoSEQ multiplex PCR, the TCRdb table keeps only in-frame clones and is missing some. The sample includes around 1.9 million clones, 93% of them seen just once. What was sequenced was naive CD8+ T cells from PBMCs. The receptors here all came from a man between 18 and 35 years old in good health. Some clones in this sample may be carry-over from other donors' samples.

The chain couples TRBV14 to TRBJ2-7; 9 bases are shared with TRBD1. V lost 4 bases and J lost 6; bases outside the gene matches: 13. The CDR3 covers 16 residues. Germline V gene data show CDR1 as SGHDN and CDR2 as FVKESK. The CDR3, as DNA: TGTGCCAGCAGCCCCAACGCGGGACAGGGTTCCACCGAGCAGTACTTC. Residues: CASSPNAGQGSTEQYF.

This clone was counted between two and nine times. The sample has other DNA sequences that encode this CDR3 too. The chain combines TRBV9 with TRBJ1-3; D may be TRBD1 (6 bases). The CDR3 length is 15 residues. V was pared by 0 bases and J by 2 bases, with 9 bases between. From germline, CDR1 is SGDLS and CDR2 YYNGEE. In DNA form, the CDR3 reads TGTGCCAGCAGCGTAGATGGGGGCACTGGAAACACCATATATTTT. This codes for CASSVDGGTGNTIYF.

The V gene is TRBV4-3, the J gene TRBJ2-7; 7 nucleotides line up with TRBD2. V shed 0 bases and J 2 bases; nucleotides not matched to a gene: 4. The CDR3 loop spans 15 amino acids. Looked up from germline, CDR1 is LGHNA and CDR2 is YSLEER. The CDR3 loop reads CASSQDSGTPYEQYF. In nucleotides, the CDR3 is TGCGCCAGCAGCCAAGACAGCGGGACTCCCTACGAGCAGTACTTC.

The CDR3 sequence: CAWSSGLGQEVLGNQPQHF. CDR3 coding DNA: TGTGCCTGGAGTTCGGGGCTCGGACAGGAGGTCCTAGGCAATCAGCCCCAGCATTTT. The J gene is TRBJ1-5, the V gene TRBV30; TRBD1 matches at 7 bases. V trimming: 2 bases; J trimming: 2 bases; junction bases outside the gene matches: 18. From germline, CDR1 is GTSNPN and CDR2 SVGIG (reference sequence). The CDR3 is 19 residues long. Drawing the rest from reference TRBV30 and TRBJ1-5, the complete variable domain is SQTIHQWPATLVQPVGSPLSLECTVEGTSNPNLYWYRQAAGRGLQLLFYSVGIGQISSEVPQNLSASRPQDRQFILSSKKLLLSDSGFYLCAWSSGLGQEVLGNQPQHFGDGTRLSIL.

The rearrangement joins TRBV19 to TRBJ1-5, with TRBD1 matching over 9 bases. The junction had 8 bases not matched to a gene; V was cut back by 5 bases and J by 6 bases. Germline V gene lookup returns CDR1 LNHDA and CDR2 SQIVND (reference sequence). There are 15 residues in the CDR3. The CDR3 DNA follows: TGTGCCAGTAGTTCAACACAGGGGGCCGGTCAGCCCCAGCATTTT. As protein: CASSSTQGAGQPQHF.

The chain employs TRBV11-2 and TRBJ2-3; TRBD1 aligns across 7 bases. The germline CDR1 and CDR2 sequences are SGHAT and FQNNGV. CDR3 size: 16 residues. After removal of 5 bases from V and 5 bases from J, the junction contained 13 bases not matched to a gene. CDR3 nucleotides: TGTGCCAGCAGCCAACACCAGACAGGGCTGAAAGATACGCAGTATTTT. Its translation: CASSQHQTGLKDTQYF.

The rearrangement joins TRBV7-2 to TRBJ2-7; D is undetermined. The germline V gene encodes CDR1 SGHTA and CDR2 FQGNSA. The CDR3 sequence is 14 residues long. Trimming removed 1 base from V and 2 bases from J, with 9 bases in between. CDR3 in amino acids: CASSLGQIAYEQYF. CDR3 coding DNA: TGTGCCAGCAGCTTAGGGCAGATAGCCTACGAGCAGTACTTC.

The V and J genes are TRBV6-1 and TRBJ2-7; tentative D call: TRBD2 (7 bases). The CDR3 runs 15 residues. With 8 bases removed from V and 1 base from J, the gap between germline ends came to 18 bases. Germline V gene sequence: CDR1 MNHNS, CDR2 SASEGT. The chain's CDR3 is CASPGGGGPSYEQYF. For the CDR3, the DNA is TGTGCCAGCCCGGGAGGCGGGGGCCCATCCTACGAGCAGTACTTC.

The rearrangement joins TRBV7-8 to TRBJ2-6, with 7 bases that match TRBD2. V shed 5 bases and J 0 bases; nucleotides not matched to a gene: 10. Germline CDR1 SGHVS, CDR2 FQNEAQ. The CDR3 is 18 residues long. The chain's CDR3 is CASSPERGKASGANVLTF. CDR3 DNA sequence: TGTGCCAGCAGCCCAGAGCGGGGCAAGGCCTCTGGGGCCAACGTCCTGACTTTC. The variable domain in full, with the rest retrieved from reference TRBV7-8 and TRBJ2-6, is GAGVSQSPRYKVAKRGQDVALRCDPISGHVSLFWYQQALGQGPEFLTYFQNEAQLDKSGLPSDRFFAERPEGSVSTLKIQRTQQEDSAVYLCASSPERGKASGANVLTFGAGSRLTVL.

V gene TRBV28 combines with J gene TRBJ2-7; 9 nucleotides agree with TRBD1. This CDR3 comprises 15 residues. Germline CDR1 and CDR2: MDHEN and SYDVKM. The junction had 8 bases not matched to a gene; V was cut back by 6 bases and J by 2 bases. CDR3 nucleotide sequence: TGTGCCAGCAGCCAGCCAGGACAGGGGACCTACGAGCAGTACTTC. It is translated as CASSQPGQGTYEQYF.

The gene calls are TRBV7-6 and TRBJ2-7; TRBD1 agrees at 9 bases. In germline, CDR1 is SGHVS, CDR2 FNYEAQ. The CDR3 is 15 amino acids. The J segment lost 2 bases and the V segment lost 2 bases, leaving 4 bases of the junction unmatched. This chain's CDR3 is CASSLRQGETYEQYF. CDR3 coding DNA: TGTGCCAGCAGCTTAAGACAGGGGGAAACCTACGAGCAGTACTTC.

The chain combines TRBV7-9 with TRBJ1-3; TRBD1 agrees at 9 bases. Germline values: CDR1 SEHNR, CDR2 FQNEAQ (reference sequence). With V trimmed by 6 bases and J by 7 bases, 10 bases remained unmatched. CDR3 length: 15 residues. The CDR3 nucleotides read TGTGCCAGCAGACCTCGGACAGGGGAAGGTAACACCATATATTTT. The encoded protein is CASRPRTGEGNTIYF.

This chain uses TRBV2 with TRBJ2-1; 14 bases are shared with TRBD2. The CDR3 contains 15 residues. Trimming cost V 3 bases and J 8 bases; bases outside gene matches: 3. The V gene's germline CDR1 is SNHLY and CDR2 FYNNEI. The CDR3 here is CASSEMGLAGDEQFF. For the CDR3, the DNA is TGTGCCAGCAGTGAGATGGGACTAGCGGGAGATGAGCAGTTCTTC.

V is TRBV28 and J is TRBJ1-1; TRBD1 is a possible D gene (6 bases). The V end lost 6 bases, the J end lost 3 bases, and 20 bases lay between the germline ends. This CDR3 has 16 residues. Germline values: CDR1 MDHEN, CDR2 SYDVKM. As DNA, the CDR3 is TGTGCCAGCAGCCCTTGGGGGTTCGGGGGGCACACTGAAGCTTTCTTT. Its translation: CASSPWGFGGHTEAFF.

The CDR3 here is CASSLFSGGGQPQHF. Written as DNA, the CDR3 is TGTGCCAGCAGTTTATTTAGTGGGGGCGGGCAGCCCCAGCATTTT. V usage is TRBV28 and J usage is TRBJ1-5, with D tentatively TRBD1 (6 bases). CDR1 MDHEN and CDR2 SYDVKM come from the germline V gene. Trimming shortened V by 1 base and J by 7 bases, and 14 bases separated the two germline ends. This CDR3 has 15 residues.

With regard to this clone: The sample carries other DNA sequences with the same CDR3. V is TRBV9 and J is TRBJ2-7; possibly TRBD1 or TRBD2 for D (5 bases each). V was cut by 4 bases and J by 2 bases, with 13 bases left in between. Germline CDR1 reads SGDLS; CDR2 reads YYNGEE. The CDR3 sequence is 14 residues long. For the CDR3, the DNA is TGTGCCAGCAGCCCCCCGGGGCTCCCCTACGAGCAGTACTTC. Translation: CASSPPGLPYEQYF. The variable domain in full, with the rest retrieved from reference TRBV9 and TRBJ2-7, is DSGVTQTPKHLITATGQRVTLRCSPRSGDLSVYWYQQSLDQGLQFLIQYYNGEERAKGNILERFSAQQFPDLHSELNLSSLELGDSALYFCASSPPGLPYEQYFGPGTRLTVT.

The J gene is TRBJ2-2, the V gene TRBV5-6; D perhaps matches TRBD1 (6 bases). Trimming cost V 4 bases and J 1 base, with 11 bases left between them. Germline lookup yields CDR1 SGHDT and CDR2 YYEEEE. CDR3 length: 15 residues. CDR3 sequence: CASSLGTWNTGELFF. The CDR3 DNA reads TGTGCCAGCAGCCTAGGGACATGGAACACCGGGGAGCTGTTTTTT.

V usage is TRBV27 and J usage is TRBJ2-1; TRBD1 is a possible D gene (5 bases). Per germline, CDR1 MNHEY and CDR2 SMNVEV (reference sequence). This CDR3 region has 13 residues. Trimming cost V 4 bases and J 4 bases, with 8 bases left between them. CDR3 coding DNA: TGTGCCAGCAGTTGGACACATTACAATGAGCAGTTCTTC. Translation: CASSWTHYNEQFF.

This chain uses TRBV13 with TRBJ2-1, with TRBD2 matching over 9 bases. The CDR3 covers 15 residues. The germline gives CDR1 PRHDT, CDR2 FYEKMQ (reference sequence). The ends lost 4 bases at V and 4 bases at J; junction bases unmatched: 5. The CDR3 DNA is TGTGCCAGCAGCTCTAGCGGGATCGGTTACAATGAGCAGTTCTTC. Amino acid sequence: CASSSSGIGYNEQFF. The full variable domain, completed using reference TRBV13 and TRBJ2-1, is AAGVIQSPRHLIKEKRETATLKCYPIPRHDTVYWYQQGPGQDPQFLISFYEKMQSDKGSIPDRFSAQQFSDYHSELNMSSLELGDSALYFCASSSSGIGYNEQFFGPGTRLTVL.

The chain combines TRBV4-2 with TRBJ2-3; D remains ambiguous. V lost 1 base and J 3 bases, leaving 8 bases between the germline ends. The CDR3 length is 14 residues. Germline CDR1 and CDR2: LGHNA and YNFKEQ. DNA of the CDR3: TGTGCCAGCAGCCAAGTAGTGCGGACAGATACGCAGTATTTT. This translates into CASSQVVRTDTQYF.

This clone has a single count. J is TRBJ1-1 and V is TRBV27; 8 nucleotides align to TRBD1. CDR3 length: 14 amino acids. Germline assignment: CDR1 MNHEY and CDR2 SMNVEV (reference sequence). Germline trimming cut 6 bases from V and 7 bases from J; bases unmatched to any gene: 10. Here the CDR3 reads CASSRRGRPNEAFF. The CDR3 bases are TGTGCCAGCAGCCGCAGGGGGCGCCCCAATGAAGCTTTCTTT.

The chain is built from TRBV7-8 and TRBJ1-1; D remains unclear. CDR1 is SGHVS, CDR2 FQNEAQ, per germline. The CDR3 has 11 residues. Trimming took 5 bases from V and 3 from J, leaving 4 bases between them. CDR3 nucleotide sequence: TGTGCCAGCAGCCAGTACACTGAAGCTTTCTTT. This gives the protein CASSQYTEAFF.

The chain combines TRBV11-1 with TRBJ2-2; D might be TRBD1 (6 bases). Germline CDR1 reads SGHAT; CDR2 reads FQDESV (reference sequence). V was pared by 5 bases and J by 0 bases, with 7 bases between. CDR3 length equals 14 residues. This CDR3 is CASSGTTNTGELFF. The CDR3 DNA reads as TGTGCCAGCAGCGGGACAACGAACACCGGGGAGCTGTTTTTT.

The chain links TRBV4-2 to TRBJ2-3, with TRBD2 identical over 9 bases. Per germline, CDR1 LGHNA and CDR2 YNFKEQ. The junction had 3 bases not matched to a gene; V was cut back by 2 bases and J by 0 bases. The CDR3 sequence is 16 residues long. CDR3 residues: CASSQRTSASTDTQYF. The DNA for the CDR3 is TGTGCCAGCAGCCAACGGACTAGCGCAAGCACAGATACGCAGTATTTT.

CDR3 sequence: CASSSAVEGPYNEQFF. CDR3 in DNA: TGTGCCAGCAGCTCCGCGGTGGAGGGCCCTTACAATGAGCAGTTCTTC. V and J are TRBV5-6 and TRBJ2-1; D might be TRBD2 (6 bases). The CDR3 is 16 residues long. Germline values: CDR1 SGHDT, CDR2 YYEEEE. The V and J ends lost 3 bases and 4 bases respectively, with 17 bases between them.

The V call is TRBV6-1, the J call TRBJ2-7; D is unclear. Trimming removed 0 bases at V and 2 bases at J, with 5 bases between. The germline gives CDR1 MNHNS, CDR2 SASEGT. CDR3 length: 13 residues. The CDR3 nucleotides are TGTGCCAGCAGTGAAGCGGGTCCCTACGAGCAGTACTTC. It translates to CASSEAGPYEQYF.

This sequence joins TRBV9 and TRBJ2-5; 11 bases match TRBD1. The junction had 3 bases not matched to a gene; V was cut back by 1 base and J by 4 bases. This CDR3 spans 15 amino acids. The germline CDR1 and CDR2 sequences are SGDLS and YYNGEE. Written as DNA, the CDR3 is TGTGCCAGCAGCGTATCAGGGACAGGGGGAGAGACCCAGTACTTC. Protein product: CASSVSGTGGETQYF. The full variable domain, completed using reference TRBV9 and TRBJ2-5, is DSGVTQTPKHLITATGQRVTLRCSPRSGDLSVYWYQQSLDQGLQFLIQYYNGEERAKGNILERFSAQQFPDLHSELNLSSLELGDSALYFCASSVSGTGGETQYFGPGTRLLVL.